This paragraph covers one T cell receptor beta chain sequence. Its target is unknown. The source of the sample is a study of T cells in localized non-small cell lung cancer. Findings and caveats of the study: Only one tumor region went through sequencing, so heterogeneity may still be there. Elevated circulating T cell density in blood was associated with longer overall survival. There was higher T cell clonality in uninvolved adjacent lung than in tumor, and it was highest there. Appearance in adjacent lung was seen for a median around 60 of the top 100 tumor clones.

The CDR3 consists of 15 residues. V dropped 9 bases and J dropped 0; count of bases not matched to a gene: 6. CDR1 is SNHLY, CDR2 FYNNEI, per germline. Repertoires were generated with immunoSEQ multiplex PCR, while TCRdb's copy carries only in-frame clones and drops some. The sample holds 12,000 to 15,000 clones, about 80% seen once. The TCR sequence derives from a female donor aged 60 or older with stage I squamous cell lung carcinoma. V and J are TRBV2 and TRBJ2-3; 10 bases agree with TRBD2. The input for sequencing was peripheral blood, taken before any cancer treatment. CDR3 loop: CARTTSGVSTDTQYF. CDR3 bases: TGTGCCAGGACCACTAGCGGGGTTAGCACAGATACGCAGTATTTT.